This T cell receptor (beta chain) was recovered during a study of T-cell reconstitution after alpha-beta-depleted transplantation in children. Unique molecular identifiers were incorporated into the prepared TCRbeta library. Each CDR3 protein is one row after TCRdb ran MiXCR on the PCR reads. The sample yields about 270,000 distinct CDR3 sequences, 9.9% seen once. This clonotype was seen only a few times. The CDR3 loop spans 16 amino acids. Trimming took off 4 bases at V and 0 bases at J, with 13 bases between the two ends. In germline, CDR1 is KGHDR, CDR2 SFDVKD. V is TRBV24-1 and J is TRBJ2-3, with D possibly being TRBD1 (6 bases). This receptor was identified in a human donor who donated a stem cell graft to a child with SCID. The sequenced sample was PBMCs from the stem cell graft donor, obtained from the stem cell graft. The CDR3 is CATSEPGTSSTDTQYF. CDR3 nucleotides: TGTGCCACCAGTGAGCCCGGGACATCGAGCACAGATACGCAGTATTTT.